The T cell receptor beta chain described here comes from a study of memory CD4+ T cells and cytomegalovirus serostatus. General observations from the study: Suggested: most of the CMV-linked TCR signature lies in CD4+ memory cells.

This CDR3 has 14 residues. Germline V gives CDR1 SNHLY, CDR2 FYNNEI. The ends were cut back, 8 bases at V and 5 bases at J, with 19 bases in the middle. Single viable CD3+CD4+CD8-CD45RO+ cells were sorted as the memory CD4+ T cells. In regard to this clone: The antigen is unknown.

Study processing details: Out-of-frame sequences were removed, leaving about 2.2 million distinct TCRbeta sequences. Assay used: immunoSEQ multiplex PCR; TCRdb lists only in-frame clones, some missing. The DNA was the basis for D and trimming; V, J and clone size are from that table. The repertoire holds approximately 61,000 clones, 75% to 85% seen once, with roughly 0.95% in the top ten. Source material: memory CD4+ T cells from blood. The TCR comes from an adult in good health and CMV-seronegative. The genes are TRBV2 and TRBJ2-7, with D perhaps given as TRBD1 or TRBD2 (5 bases each). DNA of the CDR3: TGTGCCAGCCTCCTGGTAGGGACGGACCACGAGCAGTACTTC. It is translated as CASLLVGTDHEQYF. The full variable domain, rest sourced from reference TRBV2 and TRBJ2-7, is EPEVTQTPSHQVTQMGQEVILRCVPISNHLYFYWYRQILGQKVEFLVSFYNNEISEKSEIFDDQFSVERPDGSNFTLKIRSTKLEDSAMYFCASLLVGTDHEQYFGPGTRLTVT.